A selection of T cell receptor beta chains follows, all from one sample in a study of post-analysis software for immune sequencing data. Via MiXCR, TCRdb re-called the PCR reads, giving one row per CDR3 protein. The sample lists roughly 670,000 distinct CDR3 sequences, roughly three fifths seen once, with approximately 10% in the top ten. Sequences were obtained from blood. These receptors originate from a girl between 2 and 10 years old with multiple sclerosis. Each CDR3 is given with its conserved first and last residue. A D gene is named only where the DNA matches it firmly. Rows give clone size only sometimes, using once, few, many, or a class for an expanded clone.

j_call: TRBJ2-3; v_call: TRBV7-9; clone_size: .; d_call: .; cdr3_aa: CASSLVKADTQYF; cdr3_nt: TGTGCCAGCAGCTTAGTTAAGGCAGATACGCAGTATTTT
j_call: TRBJ1-2; v_call: TRBV7-9; clone_size: .; d_call: .; cdr3_aa: CASSLDGAGGHGYTF; cdr3_nt: TGTGCCAGCAGCTTAGACGGGGCCGGAGGGCATGGCTACACCTTC
j_call: TRBJ1-1; v_call: TRBV29-1; clone_size: .; d_call: .; cdr3_aa: CSVTTDGLSEAFF; cdr3_nt: TGCAGCGTCACCACCGATGGGCTCAGTGAAGCTTTCTTT
j_call: TRBJ1-2; v_call: TRBV7-2; clone_size: .; d_call: TRBD1; cdr3_aa: CASSSDRGSNYGYTF; cdr3_nt: TGTGCCAGCAGCTCGGACAGGGGTTCCAACTATGGCTACACCTTC
j_call: TRBJ2-7; v_call: TRBV6-5; clone_size: .; d_call: TRBD2; cdr3_aa: CASSRGLAGFYEQYF; cdr3_nt: TGTGCCAGCAGTCGGGGACTAGCGGGGTTCTACGAGCAGTACTTC
j_call: TRBJ2-7; v_call: TRBV11-2; clone_size: .; d_call: .; cdr3_aa: CASSPMADEQYF; cdr3_nt: TGTGCCAGCAGCCCCATGGCGGACGAGCAGTACTTC
j_call: TRBJ1-1; v_call: TRBV19; clone_size: .; d_call: .; cdr3_aa: CASSITGENTEAFF; cdr3_nt: TGTGCCAGTAGTATCACGGGGGAGAACACTGAAGCTTTCTTT
j_call: TRBJ2-3; v_call: TRBV14; clone_size: .; d_call: TRBD2; cdr3_aa: CASSPLTSGAPTDTQYF; cdr3_nt: TGTGCCAGCAGCCCCTTGACTAGCGGGGCCCCAACAGATACGCAGTATTTT
j_call: TRBJ2-2; v_call: TRBV11-2; clone_size: .; d_call: TRBD2; cdr3_aa: CASSVVGGDTGELFF; cdr3_nt: TGTGCCAGCAGCGTAGTGGGAGGGGACACCGGGGAGCTGTTTTTT
j_call: TRBJ2-3; v_call: TRBV24-1; clone_size: .; d_call: TRBD1; cdr3_aa: CATGQEITDTQYF; cdr3_nt: TGTGCCACCGGACAGGAGATCACGGATACGCAGTATTTT
j_call: TRBJ1-2; v_call: TRBV12-3/TRBV12-4; clone_size: .; d_call: .; cdr3_aa: CASSLTRGYGYTF; cdr3_nt: TGTGCCAGCAGTTTAACTAGGGGATATGGCTACACCTTC
j_call: TRBJ2-7; v_call: TRBV29-1; clone_size: .; d_call: .; cdr3_aa: CSSLVPGSYEQYF; cdr3_nt: TGCAGCTCCCTGGTTCCTGGCTCCTACGAGCAGTACTTC
j_call: TRBJ2-1; v_call: TRBV7-8; clone_size: .; d_call: .; cdr3_aa: CASSFSTSYNEQFF; cdr3_nt: TGTGCCAGCAGCTTCTCGACTAGCTACAATGAGCAGTTCTTC
j_call: TRBJ1-5; v_call: TRBV5-1; clone_size: .; d_call: .; cdr3_aa: CASSPGTPGRSNQPQHF; cdr3_nt: TGCGCCAGCAGCCCCGGGACACCGGGTCGGAGCAATCAGCCCCAGCATTTT
j_call: TRBJ2-5; v_call: TRBV5-1; clone_size: .; d_call: .; cdr3_aa: CASSYPQEQETQYF; cdr3_nt: TGCGCCAGCAGCTACCCCCAGGAGCAAGAGACCCAGTACTTC
j_call: TRBJ1-5; v_call: TRBV5-6; clone_size: .; d_call: .; cdr3_aa: CASSGGGHQPQHF; cdr3_nt: TGTGCCAGCAGTGGGGGGGGTCATCAGCCCCAGCATTTT
j_call: TRBJ2-7; v_call: TRBV5-1; clone_size: .; d_call: TRBD1; cdr3_aa: CASSPGTGATREQYF; cdr3_nt: TGCGCCAGCAGCCCGGGGACAGGGGCGACGCGGGAGCAGTACTTC
j_call: TRBJ1-2; v_call: TRBV10-3; clone_size: .; d_call: TRBD1; cdr3_aa: CAISEDRSGYTF; cdr3_nt: TGTGCCATCAGCGAGGACAGGTCTGGCTACACCTTC
j_call: TRBJ2-3; v_call: TRBV11-2; clone_size: .; d_call: .; cdr3_aa: CASSPARGDTQYF; cdr3_nt: TGTGCCAGCAGCCCAGCACGGGGGGATACGCAGTATTTT
j_call: TRBJ1-1; v_call: TRBV20-1; clone_size: .; d_call: .; cdr3_aa: CSARDLNNEVRDYTEAFF; cdr3_nt: TGCAGTGCTAGAGATCTAAACAATGAGGTCAGGGACTACACTGAAGCTTTCTTT
j_call: TRBJ2-7; v_call: TRBV28; clone_size: .; d_call: TRBD2; cdr3_aa: CASSLYPSGEIAGVSYEQYF; cdr3_nt: TGTGCCAGCAGTTTATACCCCTCCGGGGAGATAGCGGGAGTCTCCTACGAGCAGTACTTC
j_call: TRBJ2-5; v_call: TRBV28; clone_size: .; d_call: TRBD2; cdr3_aa: CASRYGGAMTQYF; cdr3_nt: TGTGCCAGCAGATACGGGGGGGCGATGACCCAGTACTTC
j_call: TRBJ2-1; v_call: TRBV20-1; clone_size: .; d_call: .; cdr3_aa: CSAHSVLSTYEQFF; cdr3_nt: TGCAGTGCTCACAGTGTTCTCTCCACCTACGAGCAGTTCTTC
j_call: TRBJ2-1; v_call: TRBV10-3; clone_size: few; d_call: TRBD1; cdr3_aa: CAIGQGSSYNEQFF; cdr3_nt: TGTGCCATCGGACAGGGAAGCTCCTACAATGAGCAGTTCTTC
j_call: TRBJ2-7; v_call: TRBV12-3/TRBV12-4; clone_size: few; d_call: .; cdr3_aa: CASRATGEGSEQYF; cdr3_nt: TGTGCCAGCAGGGCGACCGGGGAAGGGAGCGAGCAGTACTTC
j_call: TRBJ2-7; v_call: TRBV12-3/TRBV12-4; clone_size: .; d_call: TRBD1; cdr3_aa: CASSQTGGYHEQYF; cdr3_nt: TGTGCCAGCAGCCAGACAGGGGGCTACCACGAGCAGTACTTC
j_call: TRBJ2-3; v_call: TRBV20-1; clone_size: .; d_call: TRBD2; cdr3_aa: CSAGNTLAGVTTDTQYF; cdr3_nt: TGCAGTGCTGGGAATACTCTAGCGGGGGTTACCACAGATACGCAGTATTTT
j_call: TRBJ2-1; v_call: TRBV5-1; clone_size: many; d_call: .; cdr3_aa: CASSPSGNEQFF; cdr3_nt: TGTGCCAGCAGCCCCAGTGGGAATGAGCAGTTCTTC
j_call: TRBJ2-7; v_call: TRBV19; clone_size: few; d_call: .; cdr3_aa: CASIPPGGGEQYF; cdr3_nt: TGTGCCAGTATCCCCCCTGGGGGAGGCGAGCAGTACTTC